The rows below give T cell receptor beta chains drawn from one sample of a study of blood T cell repertoires in COVID-19. Some clones are missing from TCRdb's copy, which holds only in-frame ones; the method was immunoSEQ multiplex PCR. The sample yields roughly 670,000 clones, approximately 90% seen once. Sequencing was done on a sample of peripheral blood. These receptors were collected from a woman younger than 30 with acute or convalescent COVID-19. CDR3s include the opening cysteine and the closing phenylalanine or tryptophan. A D gene is named only where the DNA matches it firmly. Some rows mark clone size as missing; the rest say once, few, many or name a class of expanded clone.

abundance	len	d_gene	v_gene	j_gene	CDR3aa	CDR3nt
.	15	.	TRBV7-9	TRBJ1-4	CASSSTEGEDEKLFF	TGTGCCAGCAGCTCCACGGAAGGGGAGGATGAAAAACTGTTTTTT
.	13	.	TRBV5-6	TRBJ2-3	CASSLDTTDTQYF	TGTGCCAGCAGCTTGGACACCACAGATACGCAGTATTTT
.	14	TRBD1	TRBV13	TRBJ2-5	CASSRGQSQETQYF	TGTGCCAGCAGCCGGGGACAGTCCCAAGAGACCCAGTACTTC
.	15	.	TRBV9	TRBJ2-3	CASSSRDFRADTQYF	TGTGCCAGCAGCAGCCGGGACTTCCGAGCAGATACGCAGTATTTT
once	15	TRBD1	TRBV28	TRBJ2-7	CASSFPSDRANEQYF	TGTGCCAGCAGTTTCCCCTCGGACAGGGCCAACGAGCAGTACTTC
.	13	.	TRBV24-1	TRBJ1-1	CATTRGVDTEAFF	TGTGCCACTACACGCGGGGTGGACACTGAAGCTTTCTTT
.	14	.	TRBV21-1	TRBJ2-1	CASRRGLSYNEQFF	TGTGCCAGCAGGCGGGGGCTCTCCTACAATGAGCAGTTCTTC
once	14	.	TRBV4-1	TRBJ1-3	CASSQSYSGNTIYF	TGCGCCAGCAGCCAGAGCTATTCGGGAAACACCATATATTTT
once	10	.	TRBV2	TRBJ2-7	CASRGNEQYF	TGTGCCAGCAGGGGCAACGAGCAGTACTTC
.	16	TRBD2	TRBV11-2	TRBJ2-7	CASSSLGLAGVNEQYF	TGTGCCAGCAGCTCATTGGGACTAGCGGGGGTGAACGAGCAGTACTTC
.	10	.	TRBV6-5	TRBJ1-1	CASRRGKAFF	TGTGCCAGCAGAAGGGGAAAAGCTTTCTTT
once	14	.	TRBV2	TRBJ1-1	CASSGATANTEAFF	TGTGCCAGCAGTGGCGCGACAGCGAACACTGAAGCTTTCTTT
.	12	.	TRBV18	TRBJ1-1	CASSPMSEEAFF	TGTGCCAGCTCACCAATGTCAGAAGAAGCTTTCTTT
once	18	TRBD1	TRBV27	TRBJ1-2	CASSPGQVFSRGNYGYTF	TGTGCCAGCAGCCCTGGACAGGTCTTTTCCCGGGGTAACTATGGCTACACCTTC
.	15	.	TRBV5-1	TRBJ1-1	CASSQDGTMNTEAFF	TGCGCCAGCAGCCAGGACGGGACAATGAACACTGAAGCTTTCTTT
.	17	TRBD2	TRBV29-1	TRBJ2-1	CSVERPPERGGSYEQFF	TGCAGCGTTGAAAGGCCTCCTGAGCGGGGGGGCAGTTATGAGCAGTTCTTC
.	14	.	TRBV13	TRBJ1-1	CASRPGQRSAEAFF	TGTGCCAGCAGGCCGGGACAAAGGTCCGCTGAAGCTTTCTTT
.	18	TRBD1	TRBV5-6	TRBJ1-5	CASSFYGTGRRSNQPQHF	TGTGCCAGCAGCTTTTATGGGACAGGGAGGAGGAGCAATCAGCCCCAGCATTTT
.	15	.	TRBV6-2/TRBV6-3	TRBJ1-2	CASSSFGLSLYGYTF	TGTGCCAGCAGCTCCTTCGGACTCTCCCTCTATGGCTACACCTTC
.	14	.	TRBV5-6	TRBJ1-6	CASSLGRNDSPLHF	TGTGCCAGCAGCTTGGGGAGAAATGATTCACCCCTCCACTTT
.	15	.	TRBV4-3	TRBJ2-2	CASSQDLIAIGELFF	TGCGCCAGCAGCCAAGATTTAATAGCTATCGGGGAGCTGTTTTTT
.	15	.	TRBV19	TRBJ1-2	CASRPGGGVNYGYTF	TGTGCCAGTCGCCCGGGGGGAGGTGTAAACTATGGCTACACCTTC
.	13	TRBD1	TRBV25-1	TRBJ1-4	CASSDRVGEKLFF	TGTGCCTCATCGGACAGGGTAGGGGAAAAACTGTTTTTT
.	17	TRBD2	TRBV29-1	TRBJ2-3	CSVLRLAGGLGTDTQYF	TGCAGCGTTCTTAGACTAGCGGGGGGCCTAGGCACAGATACGCAGTATTTT
once	13	TRBD1	TRBV27	TRBJ1-2	CASSFVTGAGYTF	TGTGCCAGCAGTTTTGTTACAGGGGCTGGCTACACCTTC
.	14	TRBD1	TRBV9	TRBJ2-2	CASSVGRGTGELFF	TGTGCCAGCAGCGTAGGCAGGGGGACCGGGGAGCTGTTTTTT
.	16	.	TRBV4-1	TRBJ1-2	CASSHPARGVGYGYTF	TGCGCCAGCAGCCACCCGGCCAGGGGAGTTGGCTATGGCTACACCTTC
once	14	.	TRBV15	TRBJ2-2	CATSSRGNTGELFF	TGTGCCACCAGCAGTCGGGGGAACACCGGGGAGCTGTTTTTT
.	16	TRBD1	TRBV3-1/TRBV3-2	TRBJ1-5	CASSPTGTGVYQPQHF	TGTGCCAGCAGCCCAACCGGGACAGGGGTATATCAGCCCCAGCATTTT
.	13	.	TRBV7-9	TRBJ1-2	CASSLGSVGGYTF	TGTGCCAGCAGCTTAGGGTCGGTCGGTGGCTACACCTTC
.	16	TRBD1	TRBV27	TRBJ2-1	CASSFPGTGEGDEQFF	TGTGCCAGCAGTTTCCCCGGGACAGGGGAGGGAGATGAGCAGTTCTTC
.	17	.	TRBV5-4	TRBJ1-2	CASSAERLGGDNYGYTF	TGTGCCAGCAGCGCTGAACGCCTCGGGGGGGACAACTATGGCTACACCTTC
.	14	.	TRBV19	TRBJ2-7	CASSIVLGTYEQYF	TGTGCCAGTAGTATAGTGTTGGGCACCTACGAGCAGTACTTC
.	16	TRBD1	TRBV27	TRBJ2-2	CASSFNRGPRTGELFF	TGTGCCAGCAGTTTCAACAGGGGGCCGAGGACCGGGGAGCTGTTTTTT
.	14	.	TRBV2	TRBJ1-4	CASVRGGPREKLFF	TGTGCCAGCGTGAGGGGAGGCCCCAGGGAAAAACTGTTTTTT
.	15	TRBD1	TRBV9	TRBJ2-7	CASSASDRPIGEQYF	TGTGCCAGCAGCGCCTCGGACAGGCCCATTGGCGAGCAGTACTTC
.	15	.	TRBV15	TRBJ1-5	CATKAGGHSNQPQHF	TGTGCCACCAAGGCAGGCGGGCATAGCAATCAGCCCCAGCATTTT
.	14	.	TRBV11-2	TRBJ2-2	CASSPLSGTGELFF	TGTGCCAGCAGCCCTCTTAGCGGCACCGGGGAGCTGTTTTTT
.	13	.	TRBV6-5	TRBJ2-3	CASSASGTDTQYF	TGTGCCAGCTCGGCTAGTGGCACAGATACGCAGTATTTT
.	15	.	TRBV28	TRBJ1-3	CASSLVLYSGNTIYF	TGTGCCAGCAGTTTGGTCCTCTACTCTGGAAACACCATATATTTT
few	13	.	TRBV28	TRBJ2-1	CASQSGSENEQFF	TGTGCAAGTCAAAGCGGATCGGAAAATGAGCAGTTCTTC
.	14	TRBD2	TRBV11-2	TRBJ2-1	CASSTSGGVSEQFF	TGTGCCAGCAGCACAAGCGGGGGGGTCAGTGAGCAGTTCTTC
.	15	TRBD1	TRBV15	TRBJ2-2	CATSRGQGRGGELFF	TGTGCCACCAGCAGAGGACAGGGTAGGGGCGGGGAGCTGTTTTTT
.	13	TRBD1	TRBV24-1	TRBJ2-3	CATRDRRTDTQYF	TGTGCCACACGGGACAGGAGGACAGATACGCAGTATTTT
once	14	TRBD1	TRBV30	TRBJ2-3	CAWSEGQGTDTQYF	TGTGCCTGGAGTGAGGGACAGGGTACCGATACGCAGTATTTT
.	15	.	TRBV4-3	TRBJ2-1	CASSNGLGGFNEQFF	TGCGCCAGCAGCAATGGACTGGGTGGGTTCAATGAGCAGTTCTTC
.	16	.	TRBV6-1	TRBJ1-1	CASSEWWTPRGTEAFF	TGTGCCAGCAGTGAATGGTGGACCCCAAGGGGCACTGAAGCTTTCTTT
.	16	TRBD1	TRBV5-1	TRBJ2-7	CASSQTGRDRAVEQYF	TGCGCCAGCAGCCAGACAGGTCGGGACAGGGCAGTAGAGCAGTACTTC
.	14	.	TRBV25-1	TRBJ1-2	CASSEYFTEGGYTF	TGTGCCAGCAGTGAATATTTCACCGAGGGCGGCTACACCTTC
.	11	.	TRBV6-5	TRBJ2-7	CASSHNYEQYF	TGTGCCAGCAGTCACAACTACGAGCAGTACTTC
.	15	.	TRBV5-8	TRBJ1-2	CASSSLPSGYYGYTF	TGTGCCAGCAGCTCCCTACCCTCAGGTTACTATGGCTACACCTTC